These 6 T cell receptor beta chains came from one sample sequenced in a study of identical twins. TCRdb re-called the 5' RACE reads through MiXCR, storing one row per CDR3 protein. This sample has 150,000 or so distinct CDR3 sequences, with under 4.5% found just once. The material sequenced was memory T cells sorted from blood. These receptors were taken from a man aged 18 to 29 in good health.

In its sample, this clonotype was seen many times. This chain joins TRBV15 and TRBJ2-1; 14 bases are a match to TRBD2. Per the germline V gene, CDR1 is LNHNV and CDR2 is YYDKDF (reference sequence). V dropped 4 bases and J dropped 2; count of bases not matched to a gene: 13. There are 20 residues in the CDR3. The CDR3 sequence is CATSTVPGLAGVSAYNEQFF. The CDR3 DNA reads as TGTGCCACCAGCACGGTCCCGGGACTAGCGGGAGTTTCGGCCTACAATGAGCAGTTCTTC.

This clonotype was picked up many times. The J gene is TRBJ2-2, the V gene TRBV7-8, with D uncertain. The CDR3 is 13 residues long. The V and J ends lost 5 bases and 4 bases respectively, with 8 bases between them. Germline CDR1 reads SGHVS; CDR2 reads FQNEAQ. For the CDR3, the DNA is TGTGCCAGCAGCGTAACCTTCACCGGGGAGCTGTTTTTT. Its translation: CASSVTFTGELFF.

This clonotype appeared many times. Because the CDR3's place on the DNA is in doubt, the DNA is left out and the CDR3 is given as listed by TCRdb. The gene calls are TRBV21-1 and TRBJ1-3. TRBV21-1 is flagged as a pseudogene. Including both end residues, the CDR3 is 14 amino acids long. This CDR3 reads CASSKVGAGNTIYF.

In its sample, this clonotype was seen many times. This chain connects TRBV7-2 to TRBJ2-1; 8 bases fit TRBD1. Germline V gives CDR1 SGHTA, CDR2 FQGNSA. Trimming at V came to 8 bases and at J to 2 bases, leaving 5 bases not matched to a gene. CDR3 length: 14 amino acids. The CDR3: CASRPGQAYNEQFF. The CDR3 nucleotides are TGTGCCAGCCGTCCGGGACAGGCCTACAATGAGCAGTTCTTC.

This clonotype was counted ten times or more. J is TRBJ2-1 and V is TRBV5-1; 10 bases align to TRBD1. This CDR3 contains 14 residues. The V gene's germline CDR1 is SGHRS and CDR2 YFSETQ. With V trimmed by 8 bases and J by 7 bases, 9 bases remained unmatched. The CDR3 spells CASARDRGGNEQFF. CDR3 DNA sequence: TGCGCCAGTGCGCGGGACAGGGGAGGGAATGAGCAGTTCTTC.

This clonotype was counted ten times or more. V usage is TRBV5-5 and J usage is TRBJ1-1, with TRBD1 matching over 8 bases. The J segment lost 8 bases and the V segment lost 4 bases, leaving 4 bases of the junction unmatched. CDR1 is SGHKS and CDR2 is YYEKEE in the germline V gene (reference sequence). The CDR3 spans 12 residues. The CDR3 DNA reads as TGTGCCAGCAGCGAATGGACAGGGGAAGCTTTCTTT. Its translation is CASSEWTGEAFF.